This T cell receptor (beta chain) derives from a study of PD-L1 blockade in urothelial cancer. Germline trimming cut 4 bases from V and 7 bases from J; bases unmatched to any gene: 9. This CDR3 comprises 15 residues. The germline gives CDR1 SGHKS, CDR2 YYEKEE (reference sequence). Time point specified: peripheral blood 6 weeks after treatment start. Data came from immunoSEQ multiplex PCR; TCRdb stores just in-frame clones and leaves some out. Of more than 90,000 clones in the sample, around 90% were seen once. The chain combines TRBV5-5 with TRBJ2-1, with 9 bases identical to TRBD1. This material consisted of PBMCs, taken around atezolizumab (anti-PD-L1) treatment. This TCR derives from a man in his fifties or sixties with urothelial cancer. CDR3 sequence: CASSPYRTGDNEQFF. CDR3 nucleotides: TGTGCCAGCAGCCCCTACCGGACAGGGGATAATGAGCAGTTCTTC. The full variable domain, with the rest looked up from reference TRBV5-5 and TRBJ2-1, is DAGVTQSPTHLIKTRGQQVTLRCSPISGHKSVSWYQQVLGQGPQFIFQYYEKEERGRGNFPDRFSARQFPNYSSELNVNALLLGDSALYLCASSPYRTGDNEQFFGPGTRLTVL.